This T cell receptor (beta chain) was recorded in a study of T-cell memory formation after mild COVID-19. Germline values: CDR1 MNHEY, CDR2 SVGEGT. The CDR3 runs to 14 residues. V lost 2 bases and J 0 bases, leaving 8 bases between the germline ends. A single record per CDR3 protein comes from TCRdb applying MiXCR to the 5' RACE reads. The table records roughly 350,000 distinct CDR3 sequences, around 21% of them present only once. This clonotype was counted between two and nine times. This rearrangement joins TRBV6-2 or TRBV6-3 to TRBJ2-7, with D uncertain. The clonotype comes from an adult woman who had mild COVID-19 (a few samples of this study predate the infection). Cell type and time point are not known. What was sequenced was PBMCs or a T cell subset sorted from them (not recorded which). The CDR3 region is CASSYDPSSYEQYF. The CDR3 DNA reads as TGTGCCAGCAGTTACGACCCCAGCTCCTACGAGCAGTACTTC.